This T cell receptor (beta chain) was captured by sequencing in a study of tumor-infiltrating lymphocytes in oesophageal squamous cell carcinoma listed by TCRdb under 2016. The CDR3 runs 12 residues from the cysteine to the phenylalanine. Left in the record is the CDR3 DNA by itself, 36 bases read in frame from the first base. The junction carries 11 bases between V and J, which are trimmed by 8 bases and 6 bases respectively. As encoded in the germline V gene, CDR1 is MNHNS while CDR2 is SASEGT. Comment on this clonotype: Its recognized antigen is unknown. Base-call qualities are not available, and no considerably larger clone is one nucleotide away.

The method was PCR. TCRdb lists the instrument as Illumina HiSeq 2000. TCRdb ran its own pipeline on the public reads, namely fastp trimming at Q25 and MiXCR clone calling, and kept in-frame beta chains. Each entry is one CDR3 protein sequence, shown with its most common DNA and genes. Across this sample there are 18,000 or so distinct CDR3 sequences, with 39% seen only once. The top ten constitute roughly a fifth of the sample. In this chain, TRBV6-1 is recombined with TRBJ2-4; TRBD2 is a possible D gene, resting on 5 matching bases. Sequencing input: esophageal tumor tissue. This TCR came from a male donor with esophageal squamous cell carcinoma. The sequenced DNA is TGTGCCAGCTCCCCAGAGGGAAACATTCAGTACTTC. This is translated as CASSPEGNIQYF.